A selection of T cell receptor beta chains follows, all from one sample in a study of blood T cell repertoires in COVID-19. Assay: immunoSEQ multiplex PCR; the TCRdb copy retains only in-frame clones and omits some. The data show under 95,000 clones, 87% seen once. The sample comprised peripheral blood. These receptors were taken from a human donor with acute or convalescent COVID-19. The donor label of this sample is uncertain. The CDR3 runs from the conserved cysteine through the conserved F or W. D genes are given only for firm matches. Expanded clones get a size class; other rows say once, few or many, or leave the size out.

cdr3_aa: CASSLSTGTETQYF; cdr3_nt: TGCGCCAGCAGCTTGTCCACAGGGACAGAGACCCAGTACTTC; v_call: TRBV5-1; cdr3_length: 14; j_call: TRBJ2-5; clone_size: NA; d_call: NA
cdr3_aa: CASSPPGRTDYEQYF; cdr3_nt: TGTGCCAGCAGCCCCCCCGGGAGAACCGACTACGAGCAGTACTTC; v_call: TRBV7-9; cdr3_length: 15; j_call: TRBJ2-7; clone_size: NA; d_call: NA
cdr3_aa: CASSYSTSGYNEQFF; cdr3_nt: TGTGCCAGCAGTTACTCGACTAGCGGGTACAATGAGCAGTTCTTC; v_call: TRBV6-5; cdr3_length: 15; j_call: TRBJ2-1; clone_size: NA; d_call: TRBD2
cdr3_aa: CATSDSDSFQYF; cdr3_nt: TGTGCCACCAGTGACAGTGACAGCTTCCAGTACTTC; v_call: TRBV24-1; cdr3_length: 12; j_call: TRBJ2-7; clone_size: once; d_call: NA
cdr3_aa: CASIAGGADTQYF; cdr3_nt: TGTGCCAGCATTGCAGGGGGCGCAGATACGCAGTATTTT; v_call: TRBV2; cdr3_length: 13; j_call: TRBJ2-3; clone_size: once; d_call: TRBD1
cdr3_aa: CASSSGDSTNYGYTF; cdr3_nt: TGCGCCAGCAGCTCTGGGGACAGTACTAACTATGGCTACACCTTC; v_call: TRBV5-1; cdr3_length: 15; j_call: TRBJ1-2; clone_size: NA; d_call: TRBD1
cdr3_aa: CASRIQGATSGYTF; cdr3_nt: TGTGCCAGCAGGATTCAGGGGGCGACGAGCGGCTACACCTTC; v_call: TRBV27; cdr3_length: 14; j_call: TRBJ1-2; clone_size: NA; d_call: TRBD1
cdr3_aa: CASSPIGAYEQYF; cdr3_nt: TGTGCCAGCAGCCCCATCGGGGCCTACGAGCAGTACTTC; v_call: TRBV3-1/TRBV3-2; cdr3_length: 13; j_call: TRBJ2-7; clone_size: once; d_call: NA
cdr3_aa: CASSLVVRGLSSYTF; cdr3_nt: TGTGCCAGCAGTTTAGTGGTCAGGGGGCTGTCTAGCTACACCTTC; v_call: TRBV28; cdr3_length: 15; j_call: TRBJ1-2; clone_size: NA; d_call: TRBD1
cdr3_aa: CAWSHRRSDIYSNQPQHF; cdr3_nt: TGTGCCTGGAGCCACCGCAGGTCGGACATTTATAGCAATCAGCCCCAGCATTTT; v_call: TRBV30; cdr3_length: 18; j_call: TRBJ1-5; clone_size: once; d_call: NA